This section outlines one T cell receptor (beta chain) sequence together with its context. Its specificity is not known. The method was immunoSEQ multiplex PCR; TCRdb's version includes in-frame clones alone and lacks a portion of them. The sample holds 150,000 or so clones; 80% to 95% are singletons and the top ten take around 0.2%. Trimming pared 4 bases from V and 8 bases from J, leaving 17 bases between. The CDR3 length is 14 residues. In germline, CDR1 is MDHEN, CDR2 SYDVKM. This specimen comes from a study of graft-versus-host responses after intestinal transplantation. Study information: Multivisceral, liver-intestinal, or isolated intestinal grafts were transplanted into recipients. Anti-thymocyte globulin was used for induction in all recipients, who then took tacrolimus and steroids for 2 to 4 years.

Study-level results: Marrow from the recipient contained GvH clones, some of which had appeared first in ileum or blood. An association linked early post-transplant HvG declines with peak circulating GvH clone levels.

Source: unstimulated CD4+ T cells sorted from spleen or lymph node cells, taken before intestinal transplant. The source is a human donor who received an intestinal transplant. The rearrangement uses TRBV28 and TRBJ1-2, with D tentatively TRBD1 (5 bases). CDR3 sequence: CASSSSGALGGYTF. DNA of the CDR3: TGTGCCAGCAGTTCCTCCGGGGCCTTGGGGGGCTACACCTTC.